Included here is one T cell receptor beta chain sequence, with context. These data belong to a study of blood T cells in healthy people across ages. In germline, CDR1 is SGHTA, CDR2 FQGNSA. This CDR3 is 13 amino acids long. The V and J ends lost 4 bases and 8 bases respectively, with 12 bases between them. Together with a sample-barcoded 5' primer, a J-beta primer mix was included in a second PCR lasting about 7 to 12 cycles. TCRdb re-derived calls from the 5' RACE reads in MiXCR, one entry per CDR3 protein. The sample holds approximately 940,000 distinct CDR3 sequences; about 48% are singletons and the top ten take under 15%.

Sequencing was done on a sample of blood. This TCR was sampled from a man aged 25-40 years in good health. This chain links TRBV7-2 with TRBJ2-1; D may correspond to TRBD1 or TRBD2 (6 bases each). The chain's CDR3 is CASSWKGGDEQFF. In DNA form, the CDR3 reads TGTGCCAGCAGCTGGAAGGGGGGAGATGAGCAGTTCTTC.